The clone carrying this TCR beta chain was seen many times. The source of the sample is a study of regulatory T cells in long-lasting Graves disease. HTBI primers from iRepertoire and Arm-PCR of CDR3 regions yielded the TCR beta libraries. TCRdb re-analysed the multiplex PCR reads in MiXCR, keeping a single row per CDR3 protein. Of about 430,000 distinct CDR3 sequences in the sample, over 12% were seen once. The time point here: newly diagnosed GD, antithyroid drugs for less than 3 months. Isolated PBMC RNA provided the starting material for the TCR library. The V gene's germline CDR1 is SGHAT and CDR2 FQNNGV. The CDR3 spans 13 residues. Deletions cut 5 bases from V and 4 bases from J, with 11 bases between. These sequences were also reported in another study, on T cells in Graves' hyperthyroidism and ophthalmopathy. This second study says: The HTBI primer set was used in a first-round RT-PCR of the TCR CDR3.

The source is a middle-aged woman with Graves disease. This chain links TRBV11-2 with TRBJ2-5; the D gene is possibly TRBD1 (6 bases). Specimen: peripheral blood mononuclear cells (PBMCs), collected at new diagnosis, from a patient treated with antithyroid drugs. CDR3 protein: CASSPNRAETQYF. CDR3 nucleotide sequence: TGTGCCAGCAGCCCAAACAGGGCAGAGACCCAGTACTTC.